This is a list of T cell receptor beta chains from one sample in a study of T cell repertoires in cytomegalovirus infection. These receptors lack a known antigen. TCRdb fed the reads into MiXCR, producing one record per CDR3 protein. The sample records 150,000 or so distinct CDR3 sequences, 30% to 40% being singletons. Sequences were derived from CD8+ T cells from cultured PBMCs, sampled from culture after CMV antigen stimulation. Receptors originate from a human donor in good health (CMV status not recorded). Some clones in this sample may be carry-over from other donors' samples. Each CDR3 is given with its conserved first and last residue. The D gene is left open where the match is weak. Not every row has a clone size; where given, it reads once, few, many or a size class.

TGTGCCAGCAGTTTGGGGGACAGCCCTAGCTTACAAGAGACCCAGTACTTC	CASSLGDSPSLQETQYF	NA	TRBD1	TRBV12-3/TRBV12-4	TRBJ2-5
TGTGCCAGTAGCAGCCTCAACTACAATGAGCAGTTCTTC	CASSSLNYNEQFF	NA	NA	TRBV19	TRBJ2-1
TGCAGTGCTAGAGATCTTTCCCATTACAATGAGCAGTTCTTC	CSARDLSHYNEQFF	NA	NA	TRBV20-1	TRBJ2-1
TGCAGTGCCCTCCAAGGAGGGTCCTATGGCTACACCTTC	CSALQGGSYGYTF	NA	NA	TRBV20-1	TRBJ1-2
TGTGCCATCAGCGAGCGGGGGACGAACACCGGGGAGCTGTTTTTT	CAISERGTNTGELFF	NA	TRBD2	TRBV10-3	TRBJ2-2
TGTGCCAGCAGTTTCCCCCCCGTGAACACTGAAGCTTTCTTT	CASSFPPVNTEAFF	NA	NA	TRBV12-3/TRBV12-4	TRBJ1-1
TGTGCCAGCAGTGCCGGACAGGCAACTAATGAAAAACTGTTTTTT	CASSAGQATNEKLFF	NA	TRBD1	TRBV6-1	TRBJ1-4
TGTGCCAGTCACTCCCCAGGGGATATCAATCAGCCCCAGCATTTT	CASHSPGDINQPQHF	NA	NA	TRBV5-8	TRBJ1-5
TGTGCCACCAGCAGAGATCCTAGTGGCAATGAGCAGTTCTTC	CATSRDPSGNEQFF	NA	NA	TRBV15	TRBJ2-1
TGTGCCAGCAGTTACGGCCTAGCGGGGGCTGGGGAGCTGTTTTTT	CASSYGLAGAGELFF	NA	TRBD2	TRBV6-5	TRBJ2-2
TGTGCCAGCAGCTTAAAAGCGGCGCCATATAGGCCCCAGCATTTT	CASSLKAAPYRPQHF	few	NA	TRBV7-2	TRBJ1-5
TGCGCCAGCAGCCAAGAGGTCACCATCAACTATGGCTACACCTTC	CASSQEVTINYGYTF	NA	NA	TRBV4-1	TRBJ1-2
TGTGCCAGCGCCCTGGGTACCACAGATACGCAGTATTTT	CASALGTTDTQYF	few	NA	TRBV7-9	TRBJ2-3
TGTGCCAGCAGCCAAACCGGGTACCCCGGGGAGCTGTTTTTT	CASSQTGYPGELFF	NA	NA	TRBV3-1	TRBJ2-2
TGTGCCAGCAGTTTATCGGGGACAGGGGGTCGGTACGAGCAGTACTTC	CASSLSGTGGRYEQYF	once	TRBD1	TRBV27	TRBJ2-7
TGTGCCAGCAGCCAAGATGTGGATACGCAGTATTTT	CASSQDVDTQYF	few	NA	TRBV3-1	TRBJ2-3
TGCGCCAGCAGCCAAGAGGCAGGAACCACCTATGGCTACACCTTC	CASSQEAGTTYGYTF	NA	NA	TRBV4-1	TRBJ1-2
TGTGCCACCATAATCGGACAGGGGGAAAACATTCAGTACTTC	CATIIGQGENIQYF	NA	TRBD1	TRBV19	TRBJ2-4
TGTGCCAGCAGCCTCGGGACATCGCTTCAGCAGTACTTC	CASSLGTSLQQYF	NA	NA	TRBV27	TRBJ2-7
TGTGCCAGTAGTCTTACGTTTACGGCTGAAGCTTTCTTT	CASSLTFTAEAFF	few	NA	TRBV19	TRBJ1-1
TGTGCCAGCAGCCAGGGAGGGGGTGGCTACACCTTC	CASSQGGGGYTF	NA	NA	TRBV27	TRBJ1-2
TGTGCCAGCAGCTTAGGTCAGGAAGCTTTCTTT	CASSLGQEAFF	NA	NA	TRBV7-9	TRBJ1-1
TGTGCCAGCAGTTCTCTTAGGACAGGGGGAACCGGGGAGCTGTTTTTT	CASSSLRTGGTGELFF	few	TRBD1	TRBV27	TRBJ2-2
TGTGCCAGTAGTATTTACGGGCCTGACTACGAGCAGTACTTC	CASSIYGPDYEQYF	NA	NA	TRBV19	TRBJ2-7
TGTGCCAGCAGCTTAGATGTAGGTGCGGGATACGAGCAGTACTTC	CASSLDVGAGYEQYF	NA	NA	TRBV11-2	TRBJ2-7
TGTGCCAGCCGACCCTCCGGGGACTACGAGCAGTACTTC	CASRPSGDYEQYF	few	NA	TRBV27	TRBJ2-7
TGTGTCAGCAGAACAGGTCCCCGTAGCAATCAGCCCCAGCATTTT	CVSRTGPRSNQPQHF	NA	NA	TRBV28	TRBJ1-5
TGTGCCAGCAGCTTTCTCCCCGCCGGGACAGGGGCCACTGAAGCTTTCTTT	CASSFLPAGTGATEAFF	many	TRBD1	TRBV5-5	TRBJ1-1
TGTGCCAGCAGTCGCGCCGGGGGGGCTCGCACCGGGGAGCTGTTTTTT	CASSRAGGARTGELFF	many	TRBD2	TRBV27	TRBJ2-2
TGTGCCAGCATTACACGTCCCGGCGAGCAGTACTTC	CASITRPGEQYF	once	NA	TRBV2	TRBJ2-7
TGTGCCAGCAGCTTTGGGGTAAACGAGCAGTACTTC	CASSFGVNEQYF	many	NA	TRBV7-2	TRBJ2-7
TGTGCCAGCAGCTTGTCAGGTGAAGCTTTCTTT	CASSLSGEAFF	NA	NA	TRBV7-6	TRBJ1-1